The 27 T cell receptor beta chains given below trace back to one sample, sequenced in a study of T cells after posttransplantation cyclophosphamide. Produced via immunoSEQ multiplex PCR; TCRdb's table is partial and in-frame only. Here the sample spans tens of thousands of clones, around 84% being singletons. The sample comprised PBMCs. These receptor sequences come from a man aged 25 to 40 with a blood cancer, CMV-positive, and with a related stem cell donor.

This clone was counted only a few times. The rearrangement joins TRBV4-1 to TRBJ2-7, with TRBD1 as a possible D gene (6 bases). The CDR3 loop spans 15 amino acids. The germline V gene encodes CDR1 MGHRA and CDR2 YSYEKL. The V and J ends lost 0 bases and 5 bases respectively, with 14 bases between them. In nucleotides, the CDR3 is TGCGCCAGCAGCCAAGATAGGGGGAGTAGTGACGAGCAGTACTTC. Protein sequence: CASSQDRGSSDEQYF.

The V call is TRBV6-6, the J call TRBJ2-7; 12 bases line up with TRBD2. This CDR3 region has 13 residues. V shed 6 bases, J shed 9 bases, and the junction held 6 bases outside the gene matches. In germline, CDR1 is MNHNY, CDR2 SVGAGI (reference sequence). The CDR3 region has the DNA TGTGCCAGCAGCCTAGCGGGAGGGCCTGTGCAGTACTTC. It translates to CASSLAGGPVQYF.

The chain carries TRBV11-2 and TRBJ2-2, with 7 bases lining up with TRBD1. The CDR3 is 16 amino acids. The germline gives CDR1 SGHAT, CDR2 FQNNGV. Losses at the gene ends were 5 bases for V and 5 bases for J; bases not matched to a gene: 11. The CDR3, as DNA: TGTGCCAGCAGCCCGAACCGAAGGACAGGTACCGGGGAGCTGTTTTTT. Protein product: CASSPNRRTGTGELFF.

The chain recombines TRBV7-2 with TRBJ2-7; 8 positions agree with TRBD1. Germline V gene data show CDR1 as SGHTA and CDR2 as FQGNSA. V lost 5 bases and J lost 1; bases outside the gene matches: 4. The CDR3 sequence is 14 residues long. The CDR3: CASSLTGESYEQYF. The CDR3 DNA reads TGTGCCAGCAGCCTGACAGGGGAGTCCTACGAGCAGTACTTC.

In this sample, this clone turned up a few times. This chain joins TRBV12-5 and TRBJ2-1; maybe TRBD1 (5 bases). The germline CDR1 and CDR2 sequences are LGHNT and FRNRAP. The CDR3 contains 13 residues. Trimming left V 7 bases short and J 4 bases short, with 11 bases between. CDR3 residues: CASALTDYNEQFF. CDR3 nucleotide sequence: TGTGCTAGTGCACTGACAGATTACAATGAGCAGTTCTTC.

The gene calls are TRBV7-9 and TRBJ2-1; D might be TRBD2 (9 bases). Per the germline V gene, CDR1 is SEHNR and CDR2 is FQNEAQ (reference sequence). The germline V and J ends were trimmed by 4 bases and 5 bases, with 27 bases remaining between them. This CDR3 is 19 amino acids long. CDR3 residues: CASSSRDRWLAGEDNEQFF. CDR3 in DNA: TGTGCCAGCAGCTCCCGGGACAGGTGGTTAGCGGGAGAGGACAATGAGCAGTTCTTC. The variable domain in full, completed from reference TRBV7-9 and TRBJ2-1, reads DTGVSQNPRHKITKRGQNVTFRCDPISEHNRLYWYRQTLGQGPEFLTYFQNEAQLEKSRLLSDRFSAERPKGSFSTLEIQRTEQGDSAMYLCASSSRDRWLAGEDNEQFFGPGTRLTVL.

CDR3 nucleotides: TGTGCCAGCTCACCGAGGAGCAATCAGCCCCAGCATTTT. Protein sequence: CASSPRSNQPQHF. V and J are TRBV18 and TRBJ1-5, with no clear D. Germline lookup yields CDR1 KGHSH and CDR2 LQKENI. The CDR3 sequence is 13 residues long. V was trimmed by 3 bases and J by 1 base, leaving 4 bases between them.

This clone has a handful of counts. The DNA of the CDR3 is TGTGCCACCAGCAGAGATGGGACACCGACCACCGGGGAGCTGTTTTTT. Residues: CATSRDGTPTTGELFF. The V gene is TRBV15, the J gene TRBJ2-2, with a tentative D call TRBD1 (6 bases). The germline gives CDR1 LNHNV, CDR2 YYDKDF (reference sequence). V was trimmed by 0 bases and J by 4 bases, leaving 12 bases between them. The CDR3 spans 16 residues.

The chain combines TRBV28 with TRBJ1-4, with D tentatively TRBD1 (6 bases). Trimming removed 6 bases at V and 8 bases at J, with 16 bases between. The germline gives CDR1 MDHEN, CDR2 SYDVKM. The CDR3 runs 14 residues. CDR3 in amino acids: CASRPGQLSEKLFF. DNA of the CDR3: TGTGCCAGCAGGCCCGGACAGTTGAGCGAAAAACTGTTTTTT.

The chain uses TRBV30 and TRBJ2-7; tentative D call: TRBD2 (10 bases). The CDR3 has 19 amino acids. The V gene lost 5 bases and the J gene lost 6 bases, with 35 bases spanning the gap. CDR1 and CDR2 from the germline V gene are GTSNPN and SVGIG (reference sequence). The CDR3 DNA reads as TGTGCCTGGGCGAGCCCCGGGACAGGGCCGAGCGGGAGGGCCGGCGAGCAGTACTTC. Protein: CAWASPGTGPSGRAGEQYF.

This clone was observed a single time. The rearrangement uses TRBV9 and TRBJ2-2; D ambiguous. The CDR3 runs 15 residues. V lost 4 bases and J 3 bases, leaving 13 bases between the germline ends. Germline V lookup: CDR1 SGDLS, CDR2 YYNGEE. Written as DNA, the CDR3 is TGTGCCAGCAGCCCACAACTGAGCGACACCGGGGAGCTGTTTTTT. Protein sequence: CASSPQLSDTGELFF.

The J gene is TRBJ1-1, the V gene TRBV5-4, with D unresolved. Between the trimmed V and J ends, which lost 1 base and 0 bases, there was a span of 7 bases. This CDR3 has 14 residues. Germline V gene data show CDR1 as SGHNT and CDR2 as YYREEE (reference sequence). The CDR3 loop reads CASSLNQMNTEAFF. CDR3 sequence (DNA): TGTGCCAGCAGCTTGAATCAGATGAACACTGAAGCTTTCTTT.

This clone was seen a single time. This rearrangement joins TRBV7-9 to TRBJ2-1, with 9 bases identical to TRBD1. The CDR3 loop spans 17 amino acids. The germline CDR1 and CDR2 sequences are SEHNR and FQNEAQ (reference sequence). V lost 5 bases and J lost 7; bases outside the gene matches: 15. In DNA form, the CDR3 reads TGTGCCAGCAGCCACCCCCAAGGGACAGGGCCAAGGAATGAGCAGTTCTTC. It encodes CASSHPQGTGPRNEQFF.

The chain has TRBV4-3 and TRBJ1-4; tentatively, D is TRBD1 (5 bases). Germline CDR1 is LGHNA and CDR2 is YSLEER. The CDR3 spans 16 residues. V was trimmed by 2 bases and J by 0 bases, leaving 10 bases between them. The CDR3: CASSQWRGATNEKLFF. Written as DNA, the CDR3 is TGCGCCAGCAGCCAATGGCGGGGGGCAACTAATGAAAAACTGTTTTTT.

CDR3 sequence reads: CASRPHPGTGAISGANVLTF. DNA for the CDR3: TGTGCCAGCAGACCCCACCCCGGGACAGGGGCTATCTCTGGGGCCAACGTCCTGACTTTC. The V gene is TRBV27, the J gene TRBJ2-6, with 10 bases that match TRBD1. CDR1 MNHEY and CDR2 SMNVEV come from the germline V gene (reference sequence). Trimming cost V 6 bases and J 0 bases; bases outside gene matches: 14. CDR3 length equals 20 residues.

This rearrangement joins TRBV7-7 to TRBJ2-5, with D maybe TRBD1 (7 bases). Germline lookup yields CDR1 SSHAT and CDR2 FNYEAQ (reference sequence). Trimming stripped 1 base from V and 5 bases from J, with 11 bases between. CDR3 length equals 14 residues. The CDR3 is CASSLGSGGETQYF. The CDR3 DNA is TGTGCCAGCAGCTTAGGTTCAGGGGGGGAGACCCAGTACTTC.

The genes are TRBV11-2 and TRBJ1-1, with D tentatively TRBD1 (6 bases). This CDR3 spans 14 amino acids. Germline CDR1 SGHAT, CDR2 FQNNGV. The V end lost 1 base, the J end lost 4 bases, and 10 bases lay between the germline ends. The CDR3 spells CASSLVGGGTEAFF. The CDR3 DNA is TGTGCCAGCAGCTTAGTAGGGGGGGGCACTGAAGCTTTCTTT. The full variable domain, with the rest looked up from reference TRBV11-2 and TRBJ1-1, is EAGVAQSPRYKIIEKRQSVAFWCNPISGHATLYWYQQILGQGPKLLIQFQNNGVVDDSQLPKDRFSAERLKGVDSTLKIQPAKLEDSAVYLCASSLVGGGTEAFFGQGTRLTVV.

The rearrangement joins TRBV6-1 to TRBJ1-2; 9 bases map to TRBD1. The CDR3 is made up of 14 amino acids. V gave up 6 bases and J gave up 5 bases; unmatched junction bases: 7. Germline-derived CDR1 and CDR2 are MNHNS and SASEGT. Here the CDR3 reads CASSTTGGEYGYTF. Here the CDR3 DNA reads TGTGCCAGCAGCACAACAGGGGGCGAGTATGGCTACACCTTC.

The rearrangement links TRBV5-5 to TRBJ2-5; 9 nucleotides line up with TRBD2. In germline, CDR1 is SGHKS, CDR2 YYEKEE (reference sequence). V lost 3 bases and J lost 1; bases outside the gene matches: 10. The CDR3 length is 17 residues. In nucleotides, the CDR3 is TGTGCCAGCAGCTCGTTTGGGACTAGCCGATCCCAAGAGACCCAGTACTTC. Translated: CASSSFGTSRSQETQYF.

The genes are TRBV10-3 and TRBJ1-2, with 7 positions matching TRBD1. The CDR3 is made up of 14 amino acids. Germline assignment: CDR1 ENHRY and CDR2 SYGVKD. The ends lost 3 bases at V and 2 bases at J; junction bases unmatched: 3. The DNA of the CDR3 is TGTGCCATCAGTGAAATACAGGGGAACTATGGCTACACCTTC. It specifies CAISEIQGNYGYTF.

The V and J genes are TRBV5-1 and TRBJ2-3; TRBD2 might be the D (6 bases). V dropped 0 bases and J dropped 2 bases, with 13 bases sitting between them. The germline CDR1 and CDR2 sequences are SGHRS and YFSETQ. This CDR3 has 16 residues. CDR3 sequence reads: CASSLAEGGNTDTQYF. CDR3 nucleotide sequence: TGCGCCAGCAGCTTGGCCGAGGGAGGAAACACAGATACGCAGTATTTT.

The gene calls are TRBV5-1 and TRBJ2-1; no reliable D call. Germline-derived CDR1 and CDR2 are SGHRS and YFSETQ. V gave up 1 base and J gave up 10 bases, with 15 bases separating them. This CDR3 spans 14 amino acids. The CDR3 DNA reads TGCGCCAGCAGCTTGACTGCCGTCGCCGGGGAGCAGTTCTTC. Residues: CASSLTAVAGEQFF.

The chain couples TRBV27 to TRBJ2-7, with TRBD2 identical over 7 bases. The trim removed 0 bases at V and 2 bases at J, leaving 7 bases unmatched. Germline loops: CDR1 MNHEY, CDR2 SMNVEV (reference sequence). There are 16 residues in the CDR3. The CDR3 here is CASSLSTPSGPYEQYF. CDR3 nucleotide sequence: TGTGCCAGCAGTTTATCGACGCCTAGCGGCCCCTACGAGCAGTACTTC.

The V and J genes are TRBV7-6 and TRBJ2-3; TRBD1 matches 9 bases. The germline CDR1 and CDR2 sequences are SGHVS and FNYEAQ. The CDR3 contains 14 residues. Trimming cost V 7 bases and J 6 bases; bases outside gene matches: 8. CDR3 residues: CASTLGQGPDTQYF. The CDR3 coding sequence is TGTGCCAGCACCTTGGGACAGGGTCCGGATACGCAGTATTTT.

The chain couples TRBV6-5 to TRBJ2-1; TRBD1 is a possible D gene (7 bases). Germline V lookup: CDR1 MNHEY, CDR2 SVGAGI. The V and J ends lost 5 bases and 4 bases respectively, with 12 bases between them. This CDR3 spans 14 amino acids. The CDR3 nucleotides read TGTGCCAGCAGTGGGGGGACAGCTTACAATGAGCAGTTCTTC. Protein sequence: CASSGGTAYNEQFF.

This chain joins TRBV15 and TRBJ2-7; TRBD2 matches 8 bases. This CDR3 comprises 11 residues. Germline CDR1 LNHNV, CDR2 YYDKDF (reference sequence). The ends lost 8 bases at V and 3 bases at J; junction bases unmatched: 0. The CDR3 reads CATGTSYEQYF. CDR3 coding DNA: TGTGCCACCGGGACTAGCTACGAGCAGTACTTC.

V is TRBV28 and J is TRBJ1-2; the D is unclear. Germline CDR1 MDHEN, CDR2 SYDVKM. Trimming pared 3 bases from V and 0 bases from J, leaving 14 bases between. The CDR3 contains 16 residues. The CDR3 loop reads CASSFVQAIANYGYTF. The DNA of the CDR3 is TGTGCCAGCAGTTTTGTCCAGGCGATAGCTAACTATGGCTACACCTTC.